This T cell receptor beta chain was captured by sequencing in a study of identical twins. Study outcomes and limitations: Fewer insertions were carried by abundant cord blood beta clonotypes, but none was seen in memory repertoires.

A template switching step contributed a universal primer site, while unique molecular identifiers were present in the cDNA. TCRdb re-derived calls from the 5' RACE reads in MiXCR, one entry per CDR3 protein. Among approximately 410,000 distinct CDR3 sequences listed, 18% were seen once. The germline CDR1 and CDR2 sequences are LGHNA and YSLEER. The CDR3 loop spans 17 amino acids. The V and J ends lost 0 bases and 1 base respectively, with 12 bases between them. This clonotype occurred many times. The antigen is not known. The sequenced sample consisted of naive T cells sorted from blood. The clonotype was recovered from a man aged 50 or older in good health. This chain connects TRBV4-3 to TRBJ2-2, with D tentatively TRBD1 or TRBD2 (5 bases each). CDR3 protein: CASSQEELGENTGELFF. The CDR3 DNA reads as TGCGCCAGCAGCCAAGAAGAACTAGGGGAGAACACCGGGGAGCTGTTTTTT.